The T cell receptor (beta chain) under discussion was sequenced for a study of early T cells in non-severe SARS-CoV-2 infection. General study points: The VDJdb matching leaned toward anti-spike CD8 responses and overlooked private and CD4 specificities.

The ends were cut back, 3 bases at V and 4 bases at J, with 9 bases in the middle. The CDR3 has 13 amino acids. In germline, CDR1 is MDHEN, CDR2 SYDVKM. This clonotype has just a few counts. What it binds is not known. Molecules of cDNA were individually given unique molecular identifiers that were attached to them. TCRdb re-analysed the 5' RACE reads in MiXCR, keeping a single row per CDR3 protein. The sample shows 40,000 to 55,000 distinct CDR3 sequences, roughly 6.6% of them seen only once. The receptor was isolated from an adult who was a healthcare worker with PCR-confirmed SARS-CoV-2 infection or an uninfected control (not recorded which). The sequenced sample was whole blood, obtained at baseline. This sequence joins TRBV28 and TRBJ2-5, with D maybe TRBD1 (5 bases). The CDR3 DNA reads as TGTGCCAGCAGTTTTAATAGGGGAGAGACCCAGTACTTC. Translating it yields CASSFNRGETQYF.